The 23 T cell receptor beta chains below come from one sample, sequenced in a study of CD8+CD57+ T cells in acquired aplastic anemia. For CDR3 and TCR beta VDJ profiling, genomic DNA was the template used. TCRdb analysed the reads with MiXCR anew, one entry per CDR3 protein. The sample records some 42,000 distinct CDR3 sequences, roughly two thirds being singletons. The sample taken for sequencing was sorted CD4+, CD8+, or CD8+CD57+ T cells (not recorded which) from PBMCs. These receptors all come from a human donor in good health, serving as a control.

This chain joins TRBV10-3 and TRBJ1-2; a weak D match, TRBD1 (6 bases). From germline, CDR1 is ENHRY and CDR2 SYGVKD. The CDR3 has 14 residues. With 6 bases removed from V and 4 bases from J, the gap between germline ends came to 15 bases. CDR3 loop: CAISSDSVSYGYTF. In nucleotides, the CDR3 is TGTGCCATCAGCTCGGACAGCGTATCCTATGGCTACACCTTC.

The chain combines TRBV9 with TRBJ2-7, with 7 bases lining up with TRBD1. V dropped 2 bases and J dropped 2; count of bases not matched to a gene: 4. Germline V CDR1 and CDR2: SGDLS, YYNGEE. This CDR3 contains 14 residues. The CDR3 reads CASSVTGSTYEQYF. The CDR3 DNA sequence: TGTGCCAGCAGCGTGACAGGGTCAACCTACGAGCAGTACTTC.

This clonotype showed up just once. This could be a read error, since a much larger clone is one nucleotide away. The CDR3 region is CASSPTGSPYEQYF. The CDR3 DNA follows: TGTGCCAGCTCACCTACAGGGTCCCCCTACGAGCAGTACTTC. The J gene is TRBJ2-7, the V gene TRBV18, with a tentative D call TRBD1 (6 bases). CDR1 and CDR2 (germline): KGHSH, LQKENI. The CDR3 runs 14 residues. V dropped 3 bases and J dropped 2 bases, with 11 bases sitting between them.

J is TRBJ2-2 and V is TRBV25-1; unclear D gene. The CDR3 has 14 amino acids. The germline V gene has CDR1 MGHDK and CDR2 SYGVNS. The V end lost 3 bases, the J end lost 3 bases, and 8 bases lay between the germline ends. CDR3 DNA sequence: TGTGCCAGCAGTGACCCTAAGGACACCGGGGAGCTGTTTTTT. It is translated as CASSDPKDTGELFF. Based on the CDR3 plus reference TRBV25-1 and TRBJ2-2, the full variable domain is EADIYQTPRYLVIGTGKKITLECSQTMGHDKMYWYQQDPGMELHLIHYSYGVNSTEKGDLSSESTVSRIRTEHFPLTLESARPSHTSQYLCASSDPKDTGELFFGEGSRLTVL.

Regarding this clonotype: The junction and the germline gene differ at one end; a read error may be behind it. The chain couples TRBV7-7 to TRBJ2-1, with D possibly called TRBD1 or TRBD2 (5 bases each). Judging by the DNA end, TRBJ2-7 fits better; the J call may be wrong. The germline V gene encodes CDR1 SSHAT and CDR2 FNYEAQ (reference sequence). The CDR3 is made up of 15 amino acids. CDR3 DNA: TGTGCTAGCAGCTTAGCCGGGACGACGGGATCCGAGCAGTACTTC. This translates into CASSLAGTTGSEQYF.

By share of the sample, this clonotype is medium-sized (0.01 to 0.1%). CDR3 DNA sequence: TGTGCCACCAGCAGGACAGGTTTGGGCAATCAGCCCCAGCATTTT. Translating gives CATSRTGLGNQPQHF. The rearrangement joins TRBV15 to TRBJ1-5; TRBD1 is a possible D gene (6 bases). Trimming pared 3 bases from V and 2 bases from J, leaving 11 bases between. The CDR3 covers 15 residues. Germline V lookup: CDR1 LNHNV, CDR2 YYDKDF (reference sequence).

Remarks on this clonotype: One end of the junction does not line up with germline, which may come from a read error. The chain is built from TRBV4-1 and TRBJ2-7; D uncertain. The CDR3 contains 13 residues. CDR1 MGHRA and CDR2 YSYEKL come from the germline V gene. This CDR3 reads CASGQRRSGEQYF. The CDR3 nucleotides are TGCGCCAGCGGCCAGCGACGGTCCGGGGAGCAGTACTTC.

The table lists this clonotype with a few counts. The chain joins TRBV27 to TRBJ1-1; D gene uncertain. Trimming cost V 4 bases and J 1 base, with 7 bases left between them. CDR3 size: 13 residues. Germline lookup yields CDR1 MNHEY and CDR2 SMNVEV (reference sequence). The CDR3 DNA reads as TGTGCCAGCAGTTCGACCGAGAACACTGAAGCTTTCTTT. This translates into CASSSTENTEAFF.

In this sample, this clonotype turned up once. The rearrangement uses TRBV24-1 and TRBJ2-3; tentative D call: TRBD2 (6 bases). Germline V CDR1 and CDR2: KGHDR, SFDVKD. CDR3 size: 15 residues. V was trimmed by 1 base and J by 6 bases, leaving 13 bases between them. The CDR3, as DNA: TGTGCCACCAGTGATTTCGGGCCGGGGGAGGATACGCAGTATTTT. The encoded protein is CATSDFGPGEDTQYF.

The chain links TRBV25-1 to TRBJ2-7, with D uncertain. Germline CDR1 and CDR2: MGHDK and SYGVNS. The CDR3 length is 15 residues. Trimming took off 3 bases at V and 2 bases at J, with 14 bases between the two ends. CDR3 nucleotides: TGTGCCAGCAGTGACAGCGCGAGGTTAGCCTACGAGCAGTACTTC. Encoded protein: CASSDSARLAYEQYF.

CDR3 in amino acids: CSVEENSGELFF. The CDR3 nucleotides read TGCAGCGTTGAAGAAAACTCCGGGGAGCTGTTTTTT. The chain combines TRBV29-1 with TRBJ2-2; D remains ambiguous. The CDR3 length is 12 residues. Germline assignment: CDR1 SQVTM and CDR2 ANQGSEA. Trimming left V 0 bases short and J 6 bases short, with 5 bases between.

This CDR3 is CANRQGAYEQYF. CDR3 DNA: TGTGCCAACAGACAGGGGGCCTACGAGCAGTACTTC. This chain joins TRBV7-9 and TRBJ2-7; 9 positions match TRBD1. The length of the CDR3 is 12 residues. CDR1 SEHNR and CDR2 FQNEAQ come from the germline V gene (reference sequence). Unmatched junction bases numbered 3, after V lost 10 bases and J lost 2 bases.

The rearrangement joins TRBV19 to TRBJ1-5, with D uncertain. Trimming left V 4 bases short and J 7 bases short, with 8 bases between. The germline V gene has CDR1 LNHDA and CDR2 SQIVND (reference sequence). This CDR3 comprises 12 residues. CDR3 loop: CASSTPPQPQHF. The CDR3 DNA sequence: TGTGCCAGTAGTACCCCCCCACAGCCCCAGCATTTT.

This sequence joins TRBV10-3 and TRBJ1-6, with D possibly matching TRBD1 (5 bases). V lost 3 bases to trimming and J lost 5 bases, with 14 bases between them. The CDR3 is 16 amino acids. The germline CDR1 and CDR2 sequences are ENHRY and SYGVKD. The CDR3 sequence is CAISDRAGSHNSPLHF. The CDR3 DNA follows: TGTGCCATCAGTGATCGGGCAGGGTCGCATAATTCACCCCTCCACTTT.

This clonotype occurred many times. The V and J genes are TRBV6-2 or TRBV6-3 and TRBJ2-1; D is perhaps TRBD1 (6 bases). The CDR3 sequence is 15 residues long. The germline gives CDR1 MNHEY, CDR2 SVGEGT. V shed 6 bases and J shed 4 bases, with 16 bases lying between them. The CDR3 region is CASSPGQDLYNEQFF. The CDR3 DNA reads as TGTGCCAGCAGCCCGGGACAAGATTTATACAATGAGCAGTTCTTC.

Comments on this clonotype: The junction and the germline gene differ at one end; a read error may be behind it. The V and J genes are TRBV20-1 and TRBJ2-2; no firm D call. The CDR3 sequence is 13 residues long. The germline CDR1 and CDR2 sequences are DFQATT and SNEGSKA (reference sequence). The CDR3 DNA follows: TGCGGTGCTAGTGATTTCGACACCGGGGAGCTGTTTTTT. The encoded protein is CGASDFDTGELFF.

The rearrangement uses TRBV24-1 and TRBJ2-5; 8 nucleotides match TRBD2. Germline V gene sequence: CDR1 KGHDR, CDR2 SFDVKD. Trimming at V came to 4 bases and at J to 5 bases, leaving 5 bases not matched to a gene. CDR3 size: 14 residues. The CDR3 coding sequence is TGTGCCACCAGTGACGAAGCGGGGGCTGAGACCCAGTACTTC. Protein sequence: CATSDEAGAETQYF.

This chain's CDR3 is CASSSRWVGETQYF. CDR3 in DNA: TGTGCCAGCAGCTCGAGGTGGGTAGGAGAGACCCAGTACTTC. The chain joins TRBV7-4 to TRBJ2-5; D gene ambiguous. Germline V gene data show CDR1 as SGHVT and CDR2 as SQSDAQ. This CDR3 is built from 14 residues. V lost 4 bases and J 4 bases, leaving 13 bases between the germline ends.

The rearrangement links TRBV4-1 to TRBJ2-5; 9 nucleotides match TRBD2. The CDR3 spans 15 residues. Germline lookup yields CDR1 MGHRA and CDR2 YSYEKL. The trim removed 1 base at V and 4 bases at J, leaving 4 bases unmatched. CDR3: CASSQGSTSGETQYF. Written as DNA, the CDR3 is TGCGCCAGCAGCCAAGGTTCGACTAGCGGAGAGACCCAGTACTTC.

The table lists this clonotype with a count of one. J is TRBJ1-3 and V is TRBV4-2; no reliable D call. V lost 4 bases and J lost 4, with 5 bases in between. The CDR3 length is 12 residues. The V gene's germline CDR1 is LGHNA and CDR2 YNFKEQ. CDR3 nucleotides: TGTGCCAGCAGCCCCCAAGGAAACACCATATATTTT. Its translation: CASSPQGNTIYF.

The rearrangement joins TRBV2 to TRBJ2-5; 10 bases are shared with TRBD1. CDR1 is SNHLY, CDR2 FYNNEI, per germline. The CDR3 extends over 15 amino acids. V lost 5 bases, J lost 1 base, and 4 bases stayed unmatched. CDR3 DNA sequence: TGTGCCAGCAGTTGGGGACAGGGGATCCAAGAGACCCAGTACTTC. Translation gives CASSWGQGIQETQYF.

With respect to this clonotype: The junction departs from germline at one end; a sequencing error may be responsible. The chain recombines TRBV7-7 with TRBJ2-7; D is unresolved. This CDR3 is built from 11 residues. The germline gives CDR1 SSHAT, CDR2 FNYEAQ (reference sequence). The CDR3 is CASSLRCEQYF. CDR3 nucleotides: TGTGCTAGCAGCTTAAGGTGCGAGCAGTACTTC.

This chain links TRBV4-1 with TRBJ2-7; the D call may be TRBD1 or TRBD2 (6 bases each). CDR3 length: 15 amino acids. V lost 0 bases, J lost 4 bases, and 13 bases lay in between. Germline V gives CDR1 MGHRA, CDR2 YSYEKL. CDR3 loop: CASSQDRGTKYEQYF. The DNA for the CDR3 is TGCGCCAGCAGCCAAGACCGGGGGACAAAGTACGAGCAGTACTTC.